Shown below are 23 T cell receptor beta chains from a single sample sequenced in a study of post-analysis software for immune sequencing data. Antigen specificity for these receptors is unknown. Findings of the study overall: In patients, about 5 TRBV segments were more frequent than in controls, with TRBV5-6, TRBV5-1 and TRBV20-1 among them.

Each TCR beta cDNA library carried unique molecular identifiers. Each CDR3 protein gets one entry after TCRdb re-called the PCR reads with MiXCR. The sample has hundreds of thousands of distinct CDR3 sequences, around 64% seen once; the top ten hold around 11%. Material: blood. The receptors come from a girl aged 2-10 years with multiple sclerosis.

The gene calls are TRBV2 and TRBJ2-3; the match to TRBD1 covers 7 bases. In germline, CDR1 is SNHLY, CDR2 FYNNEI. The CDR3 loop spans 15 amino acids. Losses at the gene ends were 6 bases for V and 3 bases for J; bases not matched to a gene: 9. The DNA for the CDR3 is TGTGCCAGCAGGGGTACAGGGGAGAGAACAGATACGCAGTATTTT. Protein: CASRGTGERTDTQYF.

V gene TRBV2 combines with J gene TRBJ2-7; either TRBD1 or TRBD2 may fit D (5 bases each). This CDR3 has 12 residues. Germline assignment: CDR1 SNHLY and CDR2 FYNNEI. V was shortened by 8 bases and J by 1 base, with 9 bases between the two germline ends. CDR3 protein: CASEGPSYEQYF. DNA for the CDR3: TGTGCCAGCGAGGGACCTTCCTACGAGCAGTACTTC.

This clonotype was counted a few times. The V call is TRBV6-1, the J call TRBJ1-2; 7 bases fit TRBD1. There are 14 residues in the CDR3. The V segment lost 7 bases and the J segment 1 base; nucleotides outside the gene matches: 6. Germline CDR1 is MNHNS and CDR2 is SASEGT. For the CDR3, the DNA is TGTGCCAGCACCGAGGGGGCGGATAACTATGGCTACACCTTC. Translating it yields CASTEGADNYGYTF.

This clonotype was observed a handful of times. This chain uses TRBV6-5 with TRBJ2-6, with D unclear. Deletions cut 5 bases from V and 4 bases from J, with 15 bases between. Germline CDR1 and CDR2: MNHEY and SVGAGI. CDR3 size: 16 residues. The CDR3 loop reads CASSHWLTQGANVLTF. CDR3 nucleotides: TGTGCCAGCAGTCACTGGCTCACTCAGGGGGCCAACGTCCTGACTTTC.

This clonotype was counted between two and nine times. The CDR3 loop reads CASSLDRGGILQYF. As DNA, the CDR3 is TGCGCCAGCAGTTTGGACAGGGGCGGCATTTTGCAGTACTTC. The gene calls are TRBV10-1 and TRBJ2-5; 9 nucleotides line up with TRBD1. After removal of 5 bases from V and 11 bases from J, the junction contained 12 bases not matched to a gene. The CDR3 has 14 residues. CDR1 WNHNN and CDR2 SYGVQD come from the germline V gene (reference sequence).

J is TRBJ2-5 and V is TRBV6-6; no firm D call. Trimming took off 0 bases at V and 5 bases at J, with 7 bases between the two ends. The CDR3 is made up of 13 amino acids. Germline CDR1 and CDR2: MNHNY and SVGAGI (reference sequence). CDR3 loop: CASSYSIYETQYF. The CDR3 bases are TGTGCCAGCAGTTACTCGATTTACGAGACCCAGTACTTC.

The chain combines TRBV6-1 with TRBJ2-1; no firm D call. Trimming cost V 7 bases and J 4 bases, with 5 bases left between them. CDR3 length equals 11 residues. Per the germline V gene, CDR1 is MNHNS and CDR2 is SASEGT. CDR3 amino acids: CASTRYNEQFF. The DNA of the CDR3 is TGTGCCAGCACCAGGTACAATGAGCAGTTCTTC.

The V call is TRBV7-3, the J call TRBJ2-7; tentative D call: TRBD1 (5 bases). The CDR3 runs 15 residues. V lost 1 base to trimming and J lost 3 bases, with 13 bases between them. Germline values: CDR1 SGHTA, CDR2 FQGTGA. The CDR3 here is CASSLNYDSSYEQYF. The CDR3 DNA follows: TGTGCCAGCAGCTTAAACTACGACAGCAGCTACGAGCAGTACTTC.

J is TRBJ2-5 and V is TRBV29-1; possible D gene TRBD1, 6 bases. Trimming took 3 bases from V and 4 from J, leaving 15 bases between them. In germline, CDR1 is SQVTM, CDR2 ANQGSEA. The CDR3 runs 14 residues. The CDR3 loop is CSVEGRGVIETQYF. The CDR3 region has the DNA TGCAGCGTTGAGGGCAGGGGAGTAATAGAGACCCAGTACTTC.

The CDR3 loop is CASSPLGRPPDYEQYF. CDR3 bases: TGCGCCAGCAGCCCATTAGGGAGGCCACCGGACTACGAGCAGTACTTC. This chain links TRBV5-1 with TRBJ2-7, with D perhaps TRBD2 (6 bases). V gave up 4 bases and J gave up 3 bases, with 20 bases separating them. The germline CDR1 and CDR2 sequences are SGHRS and YFSETQ. The CDR3 is made up of 16 amino acids.

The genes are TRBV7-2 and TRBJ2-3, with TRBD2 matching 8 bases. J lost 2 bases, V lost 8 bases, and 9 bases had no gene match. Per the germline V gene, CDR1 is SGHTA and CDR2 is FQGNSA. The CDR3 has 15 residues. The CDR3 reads CASVAGGRNTDTQYF. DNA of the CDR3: TGTGCCAGCGTGGCGGGGGGCCGGAACACAGATACGCAGTATTTT.

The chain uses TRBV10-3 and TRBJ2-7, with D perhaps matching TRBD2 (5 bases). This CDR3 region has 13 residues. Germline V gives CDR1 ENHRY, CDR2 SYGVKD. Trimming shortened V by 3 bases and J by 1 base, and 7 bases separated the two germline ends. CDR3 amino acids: CAISDGGSYEQYF. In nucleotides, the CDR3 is TGTGCCATCAGTGATGGCGGGTCCTACGAGCAGTACTTC.

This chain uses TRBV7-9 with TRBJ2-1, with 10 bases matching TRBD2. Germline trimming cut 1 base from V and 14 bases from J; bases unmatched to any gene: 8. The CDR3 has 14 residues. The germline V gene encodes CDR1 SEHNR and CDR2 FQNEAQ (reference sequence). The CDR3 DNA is TGTGCCAGCAGCTTAGAGTTAGCGGGAGGTTTTGAGTTCTTC. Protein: CASSLELAGGFEFF. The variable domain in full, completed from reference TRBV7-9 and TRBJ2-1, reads DTGVSQNPRHKITKRGQNVTFRCDPISEHNRLYWYRQTLGQGPEFLTYFQNEAQLEKSRLLSDRFSAERPKGSFSTLEIQRTEQGDSAMYLCASSLELAGGFEFFGPGTRLTVL.

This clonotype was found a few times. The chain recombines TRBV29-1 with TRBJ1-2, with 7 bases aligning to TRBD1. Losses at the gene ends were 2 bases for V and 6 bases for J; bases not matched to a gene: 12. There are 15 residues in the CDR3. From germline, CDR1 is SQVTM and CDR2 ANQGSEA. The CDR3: CSVERYRGGSDGYTF. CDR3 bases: TGCAGCGTTGAAAGATACAGGGGCGGAAGCGATGGCTACACCTTC.

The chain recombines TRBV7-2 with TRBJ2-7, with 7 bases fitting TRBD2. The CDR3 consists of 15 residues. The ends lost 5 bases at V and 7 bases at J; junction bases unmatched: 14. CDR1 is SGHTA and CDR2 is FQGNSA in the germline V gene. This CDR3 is CASSPSGATIGEQYF. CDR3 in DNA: TGTGCCAGCAGCCCCAGCGGGGCAACAATTGGGGAGCAGTACTTC.

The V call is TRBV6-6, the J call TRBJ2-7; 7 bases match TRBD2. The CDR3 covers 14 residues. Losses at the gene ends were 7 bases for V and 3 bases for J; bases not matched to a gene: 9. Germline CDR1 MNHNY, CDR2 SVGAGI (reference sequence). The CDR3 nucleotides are TGTGCCAGCACCCACGGGGGGAGGGGCTACGAGCAGTACTTC. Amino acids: CASTHGGRGYEQYF.

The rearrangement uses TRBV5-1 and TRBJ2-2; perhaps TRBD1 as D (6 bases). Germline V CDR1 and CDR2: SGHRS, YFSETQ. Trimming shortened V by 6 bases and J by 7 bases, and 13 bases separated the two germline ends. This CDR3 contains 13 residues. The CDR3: CASTADRVGELFF. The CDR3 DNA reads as TGCGCCAGCACCGCGGACAGAGTCGGGGAGCTGTTTTTT.

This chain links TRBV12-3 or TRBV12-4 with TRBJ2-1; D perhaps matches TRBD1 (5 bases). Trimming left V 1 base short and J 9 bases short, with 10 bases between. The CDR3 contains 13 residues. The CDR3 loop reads CASSLVRGSEQFF. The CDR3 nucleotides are TGTGCCAGCAGTTTAGTTAGGGGAAGTGAGCAGTTCTTC.

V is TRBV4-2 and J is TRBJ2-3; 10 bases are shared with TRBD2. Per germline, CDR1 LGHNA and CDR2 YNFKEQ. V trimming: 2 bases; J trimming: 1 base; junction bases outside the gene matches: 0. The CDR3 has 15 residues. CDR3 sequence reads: CASSQLAGGTDTQYF. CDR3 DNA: TGTGCCAGCAGCCAACTAGCGGGGGGCACAGATACGCAGTATTTT.

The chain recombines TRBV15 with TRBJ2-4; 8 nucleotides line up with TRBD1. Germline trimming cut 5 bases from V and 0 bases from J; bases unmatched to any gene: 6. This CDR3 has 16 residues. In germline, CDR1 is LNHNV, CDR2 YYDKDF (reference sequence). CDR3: CATSGTGREAKNIQYF. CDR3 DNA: TGTGCCACCAGCGGGACAGGCAGAGAAGCCAAAAACATTCAGTACTTC.

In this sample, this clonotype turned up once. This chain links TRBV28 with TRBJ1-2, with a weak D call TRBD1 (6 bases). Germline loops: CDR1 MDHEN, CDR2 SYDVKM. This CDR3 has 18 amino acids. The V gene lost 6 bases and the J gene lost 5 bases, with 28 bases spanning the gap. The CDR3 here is CASSPDLFGQSSWYGYTF. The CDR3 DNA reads TGTGCCAGCAGCCCGGACCTATTCGGACAGTCGAGTTGGTATGGCTACACCTTC.

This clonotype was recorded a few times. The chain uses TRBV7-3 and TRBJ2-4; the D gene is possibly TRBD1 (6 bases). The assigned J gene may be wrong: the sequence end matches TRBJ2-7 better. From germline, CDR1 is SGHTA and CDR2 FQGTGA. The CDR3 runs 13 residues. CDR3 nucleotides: TGTGCCAGCAGCTTCCACCAGGGGTACGAGCAGTACTTC. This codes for CASSFHQGYEQYF.

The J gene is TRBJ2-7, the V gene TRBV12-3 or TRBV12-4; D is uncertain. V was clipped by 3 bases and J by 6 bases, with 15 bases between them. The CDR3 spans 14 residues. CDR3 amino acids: CASSFVRTTGEQYF. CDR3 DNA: TGTGCCAGCAGTTTTGTTCGCACAACCGGCGAGCAGTACTTC.